This T cell receptor (beta chain) was documented in a study of T cells in Graves' hyperthyroidism and ophthalmopathy. Study-level points and caveats: For ophthalmopathy, model prediction preceded onset by a median roughly 6.2 months. Expanded thyroid clonotypes (above 0.001) were mostly also found in blood.

It was at first hyperthyroidism diagnosis, before any ophthalmopathy symptoms, that the blood sample was taken. RNA transcripts served as the template for amplifying TCR beta CDR3 regions. When the TCR CDR3 underwent first-round RT-PCR, the HTBI primer set was used. One entry per CDR3 protein results from TCRdb running MiXCR on the multiplex PCR reads. Here the sample spans roughly 260,000 distinct CDR3 sequences, approximately 15% being singletons. V was pared by 7 bases and J by 3 bases, with 6 bases of the junction left unmatched. Per germline, CDR1 SGHRS and CDR2 YFSETQ. The CDR3 has 15 amino acids. This clonotype was detected ten times or more. Its antigen is undetermined.

Sequenced input: blood. The chain has TRBV5-1 and TRBJ2-2; 10 nucleotides align to TRBD1. This TCR was sampled from a woman between 40 and 55 years old with Graves' hyperthyroidism that later progressed to Graves' ophthalmopathy. The CDR3 DNA is TGCGCCAGCCACGACAGGGGGCGTGACACCGGGGAGCTGTTTTTT. Translated, it gives CASHDRGRDTGELFF.